A selection of T cell receptor beta chains follows, all from one sample in a study of cytomegalovirus exposure and HLA in healthy donors. Here immunoSEQ multiplex PCR was the method, and the copy in TCRdb shows in-frame clones only, minus some. The sample gives over 150,000 clones, 70% to 85% of which show up once; around 1.9% is in the top ten. Sequencing input: PBMCs. All receptors derive from a man between 25 and 39 years old in good health and CMV-seronegative. The conserved cysteine and the conserved F or W are not part of the CDR3 here. Clone size is shown for a subset of rows, as once, few, many or a class of expanded clone.

clone_size: few; v_call: TRBV5-1; cdr3_aa: ASSSYGTSGSYNEQF
clone_size: .; v_call: TRBV6-1; cdr3_aa: ASSSDRGRGQPQH
clone_size: .; v_call: TRBV5-1; cdr3_aa: ASSFGGRTNEKLF
clone_size: .; v_call: TRBV5-4; cdr3_aa: ASSLEGAYTGELF
clone_size: .; v_call: TRBV4-2; cdr3_aa: ASSQDPGAGNNSPLH
clone_size: .; v_call: TRBV5-1; cdr3_aa: ASSGGDRSNTEAF
clone_size: .; v_call: TRBV28; cdr3_aa: ASSLRGGVNEQF
clone_size: .; v_call: TRBV6-1; cdr3_aa: ASLDRGNQPQH
clone_size: .; v_call: TRBV2; cdr3_aa: ASNPRGAGEQY
clone_size: .; v_call: TRBV27; cdr3_aa: ASTKQGQETQY
clone_size: .; v_call: TRBV5-4; cdr3_aa: ASSTGLTTDTQY
clone_size: .; v_call: TRBV18; cdr3_aa: ASSPGLAGTQETQY
clone_size: .; v_call: TRBV5-1; cdr3_aa: ASSLRQGGTDTQY
clone_size: .; v_call: TRBV7-7; cdr3_aa: ASSLVRGRTGGIYEQY
clone_size: .; v_call: TRBV6-5; cdr3_aa: ASSYSRIRGDEQF
clone_size: few; v_call: TRBV5-4; cdr3_aa: ASSLVGGGEVAF
clone_size: few; v_call: TRBV7-6; cdr3_aa: ASSLGALAGGTDTQY
clone_size: .; v_call: TRBV14; cdr3_aa: ASSQAQTSGNTIY
clone_size: .; v_call: TRBV15; cdr3_aa: ATSRDPAGANQPQH
clone_size: .; v_call: TRBV5-1; cdr3_aa: ASSFGDIGGGSGNTIY
clone_size: .; v_call: TRBV27; cdr3_aa: ASSLGYEQY
clone_size: .; v_call: TRBV7-7; cdr3_aa: ASSATGENTGELF
clone_size: once; v_call: TRBV15; cdr3_aa: ATSRDSTSYEQY
clone_size: .; v_call: TRBV11-2; cdr3_aa: ASSPGTGQTDTQY
clone_size: many; v_call: TRBV7-9; cdr3_aa: ASSPGLAGSLEQY
clone_size: .; v_call: TRBV19; cdr3_aa: ATLGGAGGKDTQY
clone_size: .; v_call: TRBV2; cdr3_aa: ASNRDRSSSGANVLT
clone_size: .; v_call: TRBV28; cdr3_aa: ASSSLQNQNIQY
clone_size: .; v_call: TRBV4-1; cdr3_aa: ASSQASLTSGGSYEQY
clone_size: .; v_call: TRBV28; cdr3_aa: ASIRSGNQPQH
clone_size: few; v_call: TRBV4-3; cdr3_aa: ASSQDWTGQAQVLF
clone_size: .; v_call: TRBV2; cdr3_aa: ASLLDRGLGSGELF
clone_size: few; v_call: TRBV7-8; cdr3_aa: ASSDAGGEQF
clone_size: .; v_call: TRBV6-1; cdr3_aa: ASREGQGFYEQY
clone_size: .; v_call: TRBV5-1; cdr3_aa: ASSLELRVDTGELF
clone_size: .; v_call: TRBV19; cdr3_aa: ASTGLAGGETQY
clone_size: .; v_call: TRBV5-6; cdr3_aa: ASTPGRDRANEQY
clone_size: .; v_call: TRBV5-1; cdr3_aa: ASSLRGVGTDTQH
clone_size: .; v_call: TRBV27; cdr3_aa: ASSLSGRGSEKLF
clone_size: few; v_call: TRBV29-1; cdr3_aa: SVERGPGGGNTIY
clone_size: .; v_call: TRBV5-1; cdr3_aa: ASSPTTGADGYP
clone_size: .; v_call: TRBV5-6; cdr3_aa: ASSLQGISGNTIY
clone_size: .; v_call: TRBV19; cdr3_aa: ASRLGSSGANVLT
clone_size: .; v_call: TRBV5-1; cdr3_aa: ASSLGTSGTDTQY
clone_size: .; v_call: TRBV14; cdr3_aa: ASSQGGSYTGELF
clone_size: .; v_call: TRBV6-5; cdr3_aa: ASSYSGRGGTDTQY
clone_size: .; v_call: TRBV4-1; cdr3_aa: ASSQTTDTQY
clone_size: .; v_call: TRBV6-5; cdr3_aa: ASSNYRGDNEKLF